The 18 T cell receptor beta chains below come from one sample, sequenced in a study of cytotoxic CD8 clonotypes in ibrutinib-treated CLL (dated by TCRdb to the early 2020s). The sample's time point, from its label and the paper: progressive disease on ibrutinib. Preparation of the library involved the immunoSEQ multiplex PCR assay. TCRdb obtained this table from immuneACCESS and retained in-frame rearrangements with V and J assigned. These tables miss some clones; where compared with another copy, unresolved V genes account for less than half of the shortfall, and the remainder is unexplained. The sample data list tens of thousands of clones, and more than 70% of these were observed just once. Roughly 7.5% of the sample rests with the top ten. Source: PBMCs, taken at disease progression, from a patient treated with ibrutinib. The receptors were gathered from a human donor with chronic lymphocytic leukemia.

The rearrangement joins TRBV2 to TRBJ2-7, with 10 bases matching TRBD1. This CDR3 is built from 12 residues. Per germline, CDR1 SNHLY and CDR2 FYNNEI. Germline trimming cut 6 bases from V and 6 bases from J; bases unmatched to any gene: 2. The CDR3 loop is CASRRQGAEQYF. The CDR3 nucleotides read TGTGCCAGCAGAAGACAGGGGGCCGAGCAGTACTTC.

The chain carries TRBV14 and TRBJ2-1, with 11 positions matching TRBD2. Germline CDR1 and CDR2: SGHDN and FVKESK. V was clipped by 4 bases and J by 0 bases; unmatched bases: 20. CDR3 length: 22 amino acids. CDR3 nucleotides: TGTGCCAGCAGCCCCTTAACTCTGATTCTAGCGGGAGGCCCGAGCTCCTACAATGAGCAGTTCTTC. Translating it yields CASSPLTLILAGGPSSYNEQFF.

The rearrangement uses TRBV19 and TRBJ1-1; no reliable D call. Germline V lookup: CDR1 LNHDA, CDR2 SQIVND (reference sequence). Trimming shortened V by 6 bases and J by 3 bases, and 14 bases separated the two germline ends. The CDR3 is made up of 14 amino acids. The CDR3 DNA follows: TGTGCCAGTAGGGGCAGATTCGGCGACACTGAAGCTTTCTTT. This sequence encodes CASRGRFGDTEAFF.

This clone was detected a few times. J is TRBJ1-5 and V is TRBV7-9; D perhaps matches TRBD1 (6 bases). With 7 bases removed from V and 3 bases from J, the gap between germline ends came to 13 bases. This CDR3 has 14 amino acids. Germline CDR1 is SEHNR and CDR2 is FQNEAQ (reference sequence). Here the CDR3 reads CASTLGGNNQPQHF. In nucleotides, the CDR3 is TGTGCCAGCACATTAGGGGGGAACAATCAGCCCCAGCATTTT.

The rearrangement joins TRBV29-1 to TRBJ2-7; the D gene is possibly TRBD1 (5 bases). The CDR3 has 12 residues. The V and J ends lost 4 bases and 6 bases respectively, with 13 bases between them. Germline CDR1 and CDR2: SQVTM and ANQGSEA. The CDR3 reads CSVVKGSGEQYF. Here the CDR3 DNA reads TGCAGCGTTGTAAAGGGGTCAGGCGAGCAGTACTTC.

V gene TRBV5-1 combines with J gene TRBJ2-5; D gene uncertain. CDR1 SGHRS and CDR2 YFSETQ come from the germline V gene. This CDR3 region has 16 residues. V lost 0 bases to trimming and J lost 2 bases, with 14 bases between them. CDR3 region: CASSLAEPQPQETQYF. Written as DNA, the CDR3 is TGCGCCAGCAGCTTGGCAGAACCCCAACCTCAAGAGACCCAGTACTTC.

This rearrangement joins TRBV25-1 to TRBJ1-1, with 8 bases aligning to TRBD1. CDR3 length: 14 residues. The trim removed 6 bases at V and 1 base at J, leaving 4 bases unmatched. Germline lookup yields CDR1 MGHDK and CDR2 SYGVNS. The chain's CDR3 is CASRAGGQNTEAFF. CDR3 bases: TGTGCCAGCAGAGCAGGGGGCCAGAACACTGAAGCTTTCTTT. Using reference TRBV25-1 and TRBJ1-1 for the parts outside the CDR3, the full variable domain is EADIYQTPRYLVIGTGKKITLECSQTMGHDKMYWYQQDPGMELHLIHYSYGVNSTEKGDLSSESTVSRIRTEHFPLTLESARPSHTSQYLCASRAGGQNTEAFFGQGTRLTVV.

This rearrangement joins TRBV7-9 to TRBJ2-5; D is possibly TRBD1 (6 bases). The CDR3 consists of 15 residues. Looked up from germline, CDR1 is SEHNR and CDR2 is FQNEAQ (reference sequence). V lost 4 bases and J lost 2, with 14 bases in between. CDR3 protein: CASSSITGSQETQYF. The CDR3, as DNA: TGTGCCAGCAGCTCCATTACAGGGTCGCAAGAGACCCAGTACTTC.

The chain employs TRBV4-1 and TRBJ2-1; D is perhaps TRBD2 (6 bases). From germline, CDR1 is MGHRA and CDR2 YSYEKL. The CDR3 spans 14 residues. V was cut by 2 bases and J by 8 bases, with 13 bases left in between. CDR3 sequence: CASSQNPLAYEQFF. The CDR3 nucleotides read TGCGCCAGCAGCCAAAACCCACTAGCCTATGAGCAGTTCTTC.

The genes are TRBV5-8 and TRBJ2-5, with 10 bases that match TRBD2. CDR3 length equals 14 residues. The V gene's germline CDR1 is SGHTS and CDR2 YDEGEE. After removal of 2 bases from V and 4 bases from J, the junction contained 2 bases not matched to a gene. The CDR3 region is CASSLAGGRETQYF. The CDR3 nucleotides are TGTGCCAGCAGCTTAGCGGGGGGGCGAGAGACCCAGTACTTC.

V gene TRBV27 combines with J gene TRBJ1-5; D is unclear. From germline, CDR1 is MNHEY and CDR2 SMNVEV (reference sequence). V was pared by 6 bases and J by 0 bases, with 12 bases between. CDR3 length equals 15 residues. The CDR3 nucleotides are TGTGCCAGCAGGTCCTTTGGGTATAGCAATCAGCCCCAGCATTTT. This codes for CASRSFGYSNQPQHF.

The rearrangement joins TRBV4-1 to TRBJ1-1; unclear D gene. CDR3 length: 13 residues. V shed 0 bases and J shed 9 bases, with 11 bases lying between them. The germline gives CDR1 MGHRA, CDR2 YSYEKL. The CDR3 region has the DNA TGCGCCAGCAGCCAAGATGAAGTAGTGAAAGCTTTCTTT. Translated: CASSQDEVVKAFF.

The rearrangement uses TRBV18 and TRBJ2-3; 8 nucleotides agree with TRBD1. V dropped 2 bases and J dropped 1; count of bases not matched to a gene: 5. The germline V gene has CDR1 KGHSH and CDR2 LQKENI. CDR3 length: 16 amino acids. CDR3 coding DNA: TGTGCCAGCTCACCATACGGGACAGGAGGCACAGATACGCAGTATTTT. This encodes CASSPYGTGGTDTQYF.

This clone was observed a few times. The V gene is TRBV9, the J gene TRBJ2-1, with D unclear. The germline V gene has CDR1 SGDLS and CDR2 YYNGEE. The V and J ends lost 0 bases and 0 bases respectively, with 7 bases between them. This CDR3 has 15 amino acids. The chain's CDR3 is CASSVEPLSYNEQFF. The CDR3 DNA follows: TGTGCCAGCAGCGTAGAACCTCTCTCCTACAATGAGCAGTTCTTC.

The gene calls are TRBV27 and TRBJ2-1; 10 bases are a match to TRBD1. Germline V gives CDR1 MNHEY, CDR2 SMNVEV (reference sequence). This CDR3 comprises 16 residues. Trimming took 2 bases from V and 7 from J; bases not matched to a gene: 8. CDR3 region: CASSLKWDRGLNEQFF. The CDR3 region has the DNA TGTGCCAGCAGTTTAAAATGGGACAGGGGTCTGAATGAGCAGTTCTTC.

This clone was observed a few times. This chain links TRBV2 with TRBJ2-3; 10 nucleotides line up with TRBD2. The CDR3 runs to 14 residues. CDR1 SNHLY and CDR2 FYNNEI come from the germline V gene. V dropped 7 bases and J dropped 3; count of bases not matched to a gene: 4. The CDR3 DNA reads TGTGCCAGCATCGGACTAGCGGTTACAGATACGCAGTATTTT. This codes for CASIGLAVTDTQYF. Filled out from reference TRBV2 and TRBJ2-3, the complete variable domain reads EPEVTQTPSHQVTQMGQEVILRCVPISNHLYFYWYRQILGQKVEFLVSFYNNEISEKSEIFDDQFSVERPDGSNFTLKIRSTKLEDSAMYFCASIGLAVTDTQYFGPGTRLTVL.

The CDR3 sequence: CASSAGLATYEQYF. The CDR3 region has the DNA TGTGCCAGCAGCGCGGGACTAGCTACTTACGAGCAGTACTTC. V usage is TRBV5-4 and J usage is TRBJ2-7; the match to TRBD2 covers 9 bases. V gave up 4 bases and J gave up 4 bases; unmatched junction bases: 6. Germline-derived CDR1 and CDR2 are SGHNT and YYREEE (reference sequence). This CDR3 is 14 amino acids long.

The table lists this clone with a count of one. This chain joins TRBV6-1 and TRBJ1-2, with D possibly TRBD1 on 5 matching bases. The CDR3 loop spans 14 amino acids. Germline CDR1 is MNHNS and CDR2 is SASEGT. V was cut by 4 bases and J by 0 bases, with 9 bases left in between. This CDR3 reads CASSVPGTNYGYTF. The CDR3 coding sequence is TGTGCCAGCAGTGTCCCAGGGACTAACTATGGCTACACCTTC.